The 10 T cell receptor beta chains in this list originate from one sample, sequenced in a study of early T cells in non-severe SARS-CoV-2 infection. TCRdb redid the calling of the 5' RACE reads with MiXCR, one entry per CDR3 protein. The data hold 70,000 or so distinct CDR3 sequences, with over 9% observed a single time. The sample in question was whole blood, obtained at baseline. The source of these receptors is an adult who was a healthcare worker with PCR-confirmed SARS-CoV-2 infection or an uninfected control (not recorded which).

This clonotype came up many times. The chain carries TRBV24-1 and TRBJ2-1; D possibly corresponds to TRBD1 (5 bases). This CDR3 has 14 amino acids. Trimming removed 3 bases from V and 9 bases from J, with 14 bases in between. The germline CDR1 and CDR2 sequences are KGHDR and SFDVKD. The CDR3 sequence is CATSDGPRASEQFF. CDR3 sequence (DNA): TGTGCCACCAGTGATGGACCCAGGGCCAGTGAGCAGTTCTTC.

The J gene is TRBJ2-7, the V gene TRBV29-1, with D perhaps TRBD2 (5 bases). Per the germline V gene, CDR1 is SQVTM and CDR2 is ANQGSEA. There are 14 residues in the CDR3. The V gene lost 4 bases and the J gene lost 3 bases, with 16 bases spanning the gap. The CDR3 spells CSVVGGYNLYEQYF. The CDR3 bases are TGCAGCGTTGTAGGAGGCTACAACCTCTACGAGCAGTACTTC.

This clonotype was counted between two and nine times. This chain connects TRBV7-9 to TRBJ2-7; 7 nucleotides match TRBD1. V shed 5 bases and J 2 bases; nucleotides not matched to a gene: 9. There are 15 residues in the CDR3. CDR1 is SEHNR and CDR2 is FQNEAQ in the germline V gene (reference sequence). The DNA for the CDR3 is TGTGCCAGCAGCGGGTCCGGGACAGCCACCTACGAGCAGTACTTC. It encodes CASSGSGTATYEQYF. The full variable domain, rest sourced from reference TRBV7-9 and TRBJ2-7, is DTGVSQNPRHKITKRGQNVTFRCDPISEHNRLYWYRQTLGQGPEFLTYFQNEAQLEKSRLLSDRFSAERPKGSFSTLEIQRTEQGDSAMYLCASSGSGTATYEQYFGPGTRLTVT.

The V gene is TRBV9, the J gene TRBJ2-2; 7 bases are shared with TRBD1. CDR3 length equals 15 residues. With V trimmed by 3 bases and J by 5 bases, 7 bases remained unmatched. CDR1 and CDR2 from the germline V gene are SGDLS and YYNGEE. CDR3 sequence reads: CASSAPTGITGELFF. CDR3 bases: TGTGCCAGCAGCGCCCCGACAGGGATTACCGGGGAGCTGTTTTTT.

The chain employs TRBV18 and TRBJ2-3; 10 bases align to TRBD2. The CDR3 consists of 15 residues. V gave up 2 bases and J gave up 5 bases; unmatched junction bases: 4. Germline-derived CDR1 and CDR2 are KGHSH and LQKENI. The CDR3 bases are TGTGCCAGCTCACCAAGCGGGGGGGCCGGAGATACGCAGTATTTT. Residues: CASSPSGGAGDTQYF.

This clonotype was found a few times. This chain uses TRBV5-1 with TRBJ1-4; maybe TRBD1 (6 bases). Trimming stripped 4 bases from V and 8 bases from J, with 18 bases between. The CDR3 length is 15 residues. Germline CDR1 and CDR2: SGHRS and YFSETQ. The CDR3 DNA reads TGCGCCAGCAGCACCCAGGGGAGACTGAACGAAAAACTGTTTTTT. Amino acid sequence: CASSTQGRLNEKLFF.

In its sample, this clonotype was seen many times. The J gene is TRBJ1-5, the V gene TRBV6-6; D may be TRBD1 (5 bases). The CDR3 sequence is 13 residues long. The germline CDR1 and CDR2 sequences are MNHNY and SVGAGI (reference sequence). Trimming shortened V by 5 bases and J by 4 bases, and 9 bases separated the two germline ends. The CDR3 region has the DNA TGTGCCAGCAGTAACGGGGGGAATCAGCCCCAGCATTTT. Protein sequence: CASSNGGNQPQHF.

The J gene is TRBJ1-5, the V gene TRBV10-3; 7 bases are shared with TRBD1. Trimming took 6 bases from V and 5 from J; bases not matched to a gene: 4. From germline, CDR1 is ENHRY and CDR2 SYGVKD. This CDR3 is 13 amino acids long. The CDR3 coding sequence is TGTGCCATCAGAGGGACAGAAGATCAGCCCCAGCATTTT. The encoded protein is CAIRGTEDQPQHF.

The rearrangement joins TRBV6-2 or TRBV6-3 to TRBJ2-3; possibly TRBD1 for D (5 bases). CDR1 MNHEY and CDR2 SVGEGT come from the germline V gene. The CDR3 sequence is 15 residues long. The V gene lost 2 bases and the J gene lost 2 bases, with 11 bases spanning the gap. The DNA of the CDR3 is TGTGCCAGCAGTTACATTAACAGGCTCACAGATACGCAGTATTTT. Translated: CASSYINRLTDTQYF.

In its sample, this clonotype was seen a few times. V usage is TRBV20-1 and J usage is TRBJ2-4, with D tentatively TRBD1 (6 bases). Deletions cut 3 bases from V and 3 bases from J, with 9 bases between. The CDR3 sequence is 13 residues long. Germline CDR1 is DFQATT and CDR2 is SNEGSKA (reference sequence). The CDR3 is CSAREGGKNIQYF. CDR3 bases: TGCAGTGCTAGGGAAGGGGGCAAAAACATTCAGTACTTC.